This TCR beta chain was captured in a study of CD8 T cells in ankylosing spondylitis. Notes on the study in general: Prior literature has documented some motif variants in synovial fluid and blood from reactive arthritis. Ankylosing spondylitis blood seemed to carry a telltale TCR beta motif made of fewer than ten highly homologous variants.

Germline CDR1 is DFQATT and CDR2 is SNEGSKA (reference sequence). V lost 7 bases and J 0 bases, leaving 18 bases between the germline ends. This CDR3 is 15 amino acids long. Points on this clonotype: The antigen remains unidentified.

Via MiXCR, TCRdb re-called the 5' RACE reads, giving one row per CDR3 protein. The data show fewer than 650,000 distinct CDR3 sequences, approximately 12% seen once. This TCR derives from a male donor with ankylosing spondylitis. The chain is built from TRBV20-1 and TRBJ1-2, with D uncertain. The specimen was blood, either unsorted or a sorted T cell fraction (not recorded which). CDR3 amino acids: CSGSEGRFSNYGYTF. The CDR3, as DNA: TGCAGTGGATCGGAGGGCAGGTTTTCTAACTATGGCTACACCTTC.